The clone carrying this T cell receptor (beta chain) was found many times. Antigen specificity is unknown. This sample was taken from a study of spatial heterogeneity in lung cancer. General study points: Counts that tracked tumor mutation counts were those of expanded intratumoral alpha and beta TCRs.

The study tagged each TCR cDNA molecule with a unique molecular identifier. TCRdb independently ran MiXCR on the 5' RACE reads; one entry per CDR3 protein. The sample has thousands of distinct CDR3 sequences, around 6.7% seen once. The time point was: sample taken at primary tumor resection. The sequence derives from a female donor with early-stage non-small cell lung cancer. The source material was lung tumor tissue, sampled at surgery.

Here the CDR3 DNA reads TGTGCCAGCAAGGATAGTTACAATGAGCAGTTCTTC. Its translation: CASKDSYNEQFF. V and J are TRBV2 and TRBJ2-1; no firm D call. The ends were cut back, 7 bases at V and 4 bases at J, with 8 bases in the middle. Germline assignment: CDR1 SNHLY and CDR2 FYNNEI. CDR3 length: 12 residues.